This TCR beta chain was recorded in a study of blood T cell repertoires in COVID-19 (TCRdb year 2020). A note on the overall study: Samples from collaborators originated in the United States, Italy and Spain and spanned both the acute and convalescent phases of COVID-19. The prospective study material was composed of cDNA or gDNA derived from T cells, B-cell-depleted T cells, or PBMCs. Deeply sampled blood TCRbeta repertoires from subjects exposed to, actively infected with, or recovered from COVID-19 were included in the dataset. A freely available public database, intended as a resource for researchers studying the immune response to SARS-CoV-2, is where the repertoires were released. Samples came from the ongoing ImmuneRACE study (first 160 participants) plus 1,254 subjects from 6 global collaborators. A de-identified subject ID, COVID-19 status, age in years and sex were almost always included in the sample metadata. Where available, HLA class I and class II types were taken from metadata supplied by the sample provider and were not determined by assay-based typing. What the research found in general, with its limitations: The quantity of clinical and demographic metadata differed by source and by participant and was supplied without curation.

Reading the germline V gene gives CDR1 SGHAT and CDR2 FQNNGV. The CDR3 goes from the cysteine to the phenylalanine over 15 residues. This entry keeps only the CDR3 DNA: 45 bases, framed from base 1. Compared with germline, V lacks 4 bases and J lacks 5 bases; bases without a gene match: 6. The immunoSEQ Assay, a bias-controlled multiplex PCR, was used to amplify TCRbeta CDR3 regions from genomic DNA. The paper's data handling went like this. The number of nucleated cells in each sample was estimated by amplification of reference gene primers within the assay. To quantify the absolute abundance of each unique TCRbeta CDR3 rearrangement, sequence reads were collapsed and filtered. For each sample, productive Simpson clonality was calculated as the square root of Simpson's diversity index across productive rearrangements. TCRdb mirrors the immuneACCESS table, restricted to in-frame sequences. Some clones are absent from its copies; in checked studies, under half trace to an unresolved V gene, and the reason for the others is unknown. Clonal size and the V and J genes are those of that table, whereas D and trimming came from the DNA. This sample lists about 140,000 clones; around 80% were detected once. 16% of the sample lies in the top ten.

The collaborating institutions used their own protocols to collect whole blood in K2EDTA tubes. For TCRbeta analysis, collaborators shipped samples in one of three forms: frozen whole blood, isolated PBMCs, or DNA extracted from either of those sample types. Notes on this clone: No cognate antigen has been identified for it. Within one base of it there is no much larger clone, and no base qualities were kept.

This receptor was obtained from a man aged 45-60 years with acute or convalescent COVID-19. The sample comprised peripheral blood. The sequence is built from TRBV11-2 and TRBJ2-2; 8 central nucleotides agree with TRBD1. The CDR3: CASSSGQELTGELFF. The DNA reads as follows: TGTGCCAGCAGCTCGGGACAGGAACTTACCGGGGAGCTGTTTTTT.